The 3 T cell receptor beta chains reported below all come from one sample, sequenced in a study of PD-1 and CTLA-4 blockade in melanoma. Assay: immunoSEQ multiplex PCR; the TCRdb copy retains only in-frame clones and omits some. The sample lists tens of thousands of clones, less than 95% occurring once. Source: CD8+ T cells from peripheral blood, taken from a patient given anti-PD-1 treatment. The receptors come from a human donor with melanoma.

Here the CDR3 reads CASTPEEQETQYF. CDR3 DNA: TGTGCCAGCACTCCTGAGGAGCAAGAGACCCAGTACTTC. V and J are TRBV12-3 or TRBV12-4 and TRBJ2-5; the D is unclear. V was pared by 7 bases and J by 2 bases, with 11 bases between. The CDR3 has 13 residues.

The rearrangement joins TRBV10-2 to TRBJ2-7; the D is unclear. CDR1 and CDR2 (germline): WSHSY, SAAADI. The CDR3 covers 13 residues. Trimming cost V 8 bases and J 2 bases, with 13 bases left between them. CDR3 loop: CASFGLSAYEQYF. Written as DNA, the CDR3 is TGCGCCAGCTTCGGCCTAAGCGCCTACGAGCAGTACTTC.

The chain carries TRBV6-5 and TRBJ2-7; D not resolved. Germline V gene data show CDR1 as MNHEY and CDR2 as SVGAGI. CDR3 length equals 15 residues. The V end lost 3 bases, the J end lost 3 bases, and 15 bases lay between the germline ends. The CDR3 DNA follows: TGTGCCAGCAGTTATAAGTACGGCCCCCTCTACGAGCAGTACTTC. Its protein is CASSYKYGPLYEQYF.